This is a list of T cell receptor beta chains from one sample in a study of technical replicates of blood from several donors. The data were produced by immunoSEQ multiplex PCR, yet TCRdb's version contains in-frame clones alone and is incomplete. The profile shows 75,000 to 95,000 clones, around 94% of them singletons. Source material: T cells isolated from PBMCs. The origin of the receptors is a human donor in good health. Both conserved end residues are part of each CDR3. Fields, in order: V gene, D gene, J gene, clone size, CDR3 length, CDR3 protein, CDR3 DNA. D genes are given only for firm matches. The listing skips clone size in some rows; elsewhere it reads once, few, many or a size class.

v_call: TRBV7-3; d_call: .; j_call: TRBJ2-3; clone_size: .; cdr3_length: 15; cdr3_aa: CASSLTGVSTDTQYF; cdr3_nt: TGTGCCAGCAGCTTAACGGGAGTTAGCACAGATACGCAGTATTTT
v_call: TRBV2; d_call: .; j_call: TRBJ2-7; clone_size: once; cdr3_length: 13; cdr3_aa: CASSDRGTYEQYF; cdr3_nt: TGTGCCAGCAGTGATAGGGGTACCTACGAGCAGTACTTC
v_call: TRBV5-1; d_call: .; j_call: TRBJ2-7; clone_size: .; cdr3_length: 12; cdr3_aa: CASSLRGHEQYF; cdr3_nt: TGCGCCAGCAGCTTAAGAGGGCACGAGCAGTACTTC
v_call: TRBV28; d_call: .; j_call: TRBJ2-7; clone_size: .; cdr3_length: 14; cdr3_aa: CASIRGAPSYEQYF; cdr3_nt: TGTGCCAGCATTCGCGGGGCTCCATCCTACGAGCAGTACTTC
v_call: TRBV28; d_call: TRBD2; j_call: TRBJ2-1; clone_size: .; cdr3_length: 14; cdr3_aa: CASSSGGTYNEQFF; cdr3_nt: TGTGCCAGCAGCAGCGGGGGCACCTACAATGAGCAGTTCTTC
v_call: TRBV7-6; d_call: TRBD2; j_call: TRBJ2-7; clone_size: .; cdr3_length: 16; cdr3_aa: CASSPRMGLAAYEQYF; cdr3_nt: TGTGCCAGCAGCCCTCGGATGGGACTAGCGGCCTACGAGCAGTACTTC
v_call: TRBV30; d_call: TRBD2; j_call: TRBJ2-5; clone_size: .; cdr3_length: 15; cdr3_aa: CACYTTSGSQETQYF; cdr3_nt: TGTGCCTGCTATACGACTAGCGGGAGTCAAGAGACCCAGTACTTC
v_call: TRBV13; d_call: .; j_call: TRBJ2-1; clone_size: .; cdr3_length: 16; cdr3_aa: CASRPGRDSSYNEQFF; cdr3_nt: TGTGCCAGCAGGCCTGGACGTGACAGCTCCTACAATGAGCAGTTCTTC
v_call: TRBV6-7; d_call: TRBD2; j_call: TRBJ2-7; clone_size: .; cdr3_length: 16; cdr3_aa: CASSYTGRARSYEQYF; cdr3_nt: TGTGCCAGCAGTTACACCGGGAGGGCCAGGTCCTACGAGCAGTACTTC
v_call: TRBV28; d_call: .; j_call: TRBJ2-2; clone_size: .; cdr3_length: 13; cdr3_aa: CASSLLVSGELFF; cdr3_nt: TGTGCCAGCAGTTTATTGGTTAGCGGGGAGCTGTTTTTT
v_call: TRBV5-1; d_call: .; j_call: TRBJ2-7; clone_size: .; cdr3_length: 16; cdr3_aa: CASSLEAAGPSYEQYF; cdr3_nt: TGCGCCAGCAGCTTGGAGGCGGCGGGTCCCTCCTACGAGCAGTACTTC
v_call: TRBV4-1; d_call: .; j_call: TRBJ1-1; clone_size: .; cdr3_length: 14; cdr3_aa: CASSQDTGNTEAFF; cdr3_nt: TGCGCCAGCAGCCAAGATACAGGGAACACTGAAGCTTTCTTT
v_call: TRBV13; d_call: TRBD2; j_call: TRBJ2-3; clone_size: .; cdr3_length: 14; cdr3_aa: CASRWEGPGDTQYF; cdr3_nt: TGTGCCAGCAGGTGGGAGGGCCCTGGAGATACGCAGTATTTT
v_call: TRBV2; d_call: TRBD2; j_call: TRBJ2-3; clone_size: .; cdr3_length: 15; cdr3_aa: CASSVLGGRPDTQYF; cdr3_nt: TGTGCCAGCAGTGTTTTGGGGGGGAGACCAGATACGCAGTATTTT
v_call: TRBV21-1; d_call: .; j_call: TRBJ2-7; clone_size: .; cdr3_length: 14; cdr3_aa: CASPKAEATYEQYF; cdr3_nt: TGTGCCAGCCCTAAGGCGGAGGCTACCTACGAGCAGTACTTC
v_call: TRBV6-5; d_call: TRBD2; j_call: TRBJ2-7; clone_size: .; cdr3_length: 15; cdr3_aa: CASSYYSGSSYEQYF; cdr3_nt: TGTGCCAGCAGTTACTATAGCGGGAGCTCCTACGAGCAGTACTTC
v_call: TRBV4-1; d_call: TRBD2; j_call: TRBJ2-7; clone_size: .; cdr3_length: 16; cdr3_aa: CASSRSGLAGSYEQYF; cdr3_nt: TGCGCCAGCAGCCGATCGGGACTAGCGGGGTCCTACGAGCAGTACTTC
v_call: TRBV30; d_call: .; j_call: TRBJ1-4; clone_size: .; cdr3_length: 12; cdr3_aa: CAWSIGGEKLFF; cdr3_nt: TGTGCCTGGAGTATAGGGGGTGAAAAACTGTTTTTT
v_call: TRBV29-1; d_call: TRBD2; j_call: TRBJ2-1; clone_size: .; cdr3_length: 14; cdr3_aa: CSSNGLAGNNEQFF; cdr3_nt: TGCAGCTCTAATGGACTAGCGGGAAACAATGAGCAGTTCTTC
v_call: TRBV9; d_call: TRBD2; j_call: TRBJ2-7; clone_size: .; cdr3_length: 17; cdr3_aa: CASSAPGLTSGYYEQYF; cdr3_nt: TGTGCCAGCAGCGCCCCAGGGTTGACTAGCGGATACTACGAGCAGTACTTC
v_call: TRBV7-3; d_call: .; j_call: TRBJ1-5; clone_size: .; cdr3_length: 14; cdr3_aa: CASSVQGTHQPQHF; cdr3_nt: TGTGCCAGCAGCGTACAGGGAACCCATCAGCCCCAGCATTTT
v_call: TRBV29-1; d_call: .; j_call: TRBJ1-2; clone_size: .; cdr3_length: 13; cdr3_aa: CSVTGGDTGGYTF; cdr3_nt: TGCAGCGTTACCGGGGGGGACACCGGGGGCTACACCTTC
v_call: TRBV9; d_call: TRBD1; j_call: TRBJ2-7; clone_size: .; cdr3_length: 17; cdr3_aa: CASSHPRTGEGLYEQYF; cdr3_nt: TGTGCCAGCAGCCACCCCAGGACAGGGGAAGGACTCTACGAGCAGTACTTC
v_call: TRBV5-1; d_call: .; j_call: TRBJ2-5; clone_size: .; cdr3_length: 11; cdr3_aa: CASRAQETQYF; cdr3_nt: TGCGCCAGCAGGGCACAAGAGACCCAGTACTTC
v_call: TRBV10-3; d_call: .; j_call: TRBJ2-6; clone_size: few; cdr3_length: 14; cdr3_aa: CAISDSSGANVLTF; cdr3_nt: TGTGCCATCAGTGACAGCTCTGGGGCCAACGTCCTGACTTTC
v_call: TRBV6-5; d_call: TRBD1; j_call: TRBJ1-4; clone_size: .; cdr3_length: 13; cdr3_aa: CASSRDSNEKLFF; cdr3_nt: TGTGCCAGCAGCAGGGACAGCAATGAAAAACTGTTTTTT
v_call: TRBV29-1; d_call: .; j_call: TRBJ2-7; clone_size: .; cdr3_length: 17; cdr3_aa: CSVYLVYRGGGAYEQYF; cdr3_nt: TGCAGCGTTTACCTGGTTTATCGAGGAGGTGGGGCCTACGAGCAGTACTTC
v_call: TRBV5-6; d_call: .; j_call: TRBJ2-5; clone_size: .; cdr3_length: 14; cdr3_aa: CASSFLAGKETQYF; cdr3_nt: TGTGCCAGCAGCTTCCTGGCAGGGAAAGAGACCCAGTACTTC
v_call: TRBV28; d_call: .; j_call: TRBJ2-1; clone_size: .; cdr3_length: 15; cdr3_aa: CASSFSGLAYNEQFF; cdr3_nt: TGTGCCAGCAGTTTCAGTGGCCTAGCTTACAATGAGCAGTTCTTC
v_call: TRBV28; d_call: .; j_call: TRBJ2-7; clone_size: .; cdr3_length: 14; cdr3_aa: CASTHWGESYEQYF; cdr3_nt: TGTGCCAGCACCCATTGGGGGGAATCGTACGAGCAGTACTTC